Each of the 8 T cell receptor beta chains below was sequenced from the same sample in a study of cytomegalovirus exposure and HLA in healthy donors. The PCR was carried out with 60 Vbeta primers and 13 Jbeta primers. Using immunoSEQ multiplex PCR, the repertoire was profiled, and TCRdb retains in-frame clones only, with some absent. Of around 130,000 clones in the sample, around four fifths are singletons; the top ten hold roughly 5%. Sequenced material: PBMCs. These receptor sequences come from a young man in good health and CMV-seronegative.

The J gene is TRBJ1-4, the V gene TRBV14; TRBD1 is a possible D gene (5 bases). Germline V gene sequence: CDR1 SGHDN, CDR2 FVKESK. CDR3 size: 14 residues. Trimming shortened V by 4 bases and J by 6 bases, and 12 bases separated the two germline ends. Here the CDR3 DNA reads TGTGCCAGCAGCCCAGGGTGGGGCTATGAAAAACTGTTTTTT. Translated: CASSPGWGYEKLFF.

Concerning this clone: This CDR3 is also generated by other DNA sequences in the sample. CDR3 DNA sequence: TGCGCCAGCAGCTTGGGTTTGGGGGCGGATACGCAGTATTTT. Protein: CASSLGLGADTQYF. This chain links TRBV5-1 with TRBJ2-3; perhaps TRBD1 as D (6 bases). This CDR3 is 14 amino acids long. Deletions cut 0 bases from V and 6 bases from J, with 11 bases between. Looked up from germline, CDR1 is SGHRS and CDR2 is YFSETQ.

There are a few counts of this clone. This rearrangement joins TRBV7-9 to TRBJ2-7; D not certain. CDR1 and CDR2 (germline): SEHNR, FQNEAQ (reference sequence). CDR3 length equals 12 residues. V was shortened by 4 bases and J by 5 bases, with 9 bases between the two germline ends. CDR3 sequence (DNA): TGTGCCAGCAGCTCGGTTGTGAACGAGCAGTACTTC. Its translation is CASSSVVNEQYF.

The rearrangement joins TRBV7-6 to TRBJ2-1; 9 bases fit TRBD2. With 2 bases clipped from V and 2 bases from J, the junction kept 4 bases outside the gene matches. This CDR3 has 16 amino acids. CDR1 is SGHVS and CDR2 is FNYEAQ in the germline V gene. CDR3 sequence: CASSLSVAGAYNEQFF. The CDR3 DNA reads TGTGCCAGCAGCTTAAGTGTAGCGGGAGCCTACAATGAGCAGTTCTTC.

The chain joins TRBV5-6 to TRBJ1-2, with TRBD1 matching over 8 bases. CDR1 and CDR2 from the germline V gene are SGHDT and YYEEEE. J lost 6 bases, V lost 4 bases, and 5 bases had no gene match. This CDR3 has 13 amino acids. The CDR3 DNA is TGTGCCAGCAGCCCGACAGGGGCGCATGGCTACACCTTC. This translates into CASSPTGAHGYTF.

This rearrangement joins TRBV30 to TRBJ2-7; TRBD1 might be the D (6 bases). CDR3 length: 14 amino acids. The V and J ends lost 0 bases and 6 bases respectively, with 15 bases between them. CDR1 and CDR2 from the germline V gene are GTSNPN and SVGIG (reference sequence). CDR3 nucleotide sequence: TGTGCCTGGAGTGTACTTGGGGGCGAGCGCGAGCAGTACTTC. This encodes CAWSVLGGEREQYF.

The V gene is TRBV2, the J gene TRBJ1-2; D may be TRBD1 (5 bases). Germline lookup yields CDR1 SNHLY and CDR2 FYNNEI. CDR3 length: 13 amino acids. The ends were cut back, 4 bases at V and 5 bases at J, with 11 bases in the middle. The CDR3 region has the DNA TGTGCCAGCAGTGGTTTAGGGGATTATGGCTACACCTTC. This encodes CASSGLGDYGYTF.

This chain connects TRBV28 to TRBJ2-3, with D uncertain. The germline V and J ends were trimmed by 9 bases and 1 base, with 17 bases remaining between them. The length of the CDR3 is 15 residues. The germline CDR1 and CDR2 sequences are MDHEN and SYDVKM. CDR3 residues: CASSGGGSGTDTQYF. In DNA, the CDR3 is TGTGCCAGTTCTGGTGGCGGCTCGGGCACAGATACGCAGTATTTT.